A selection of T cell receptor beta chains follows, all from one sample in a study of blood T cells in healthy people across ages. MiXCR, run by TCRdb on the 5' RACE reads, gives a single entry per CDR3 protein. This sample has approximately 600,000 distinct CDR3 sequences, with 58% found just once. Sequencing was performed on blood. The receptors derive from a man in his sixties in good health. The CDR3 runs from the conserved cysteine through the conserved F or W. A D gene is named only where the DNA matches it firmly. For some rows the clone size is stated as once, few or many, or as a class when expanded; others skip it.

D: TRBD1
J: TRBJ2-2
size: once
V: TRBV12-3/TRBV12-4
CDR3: CASSQQGQGAGELFF
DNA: TGTGCCAGCAGCCAACAGGGACAGGGAGCCGGGGAGCTGTTTTTT

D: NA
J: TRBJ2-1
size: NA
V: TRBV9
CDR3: CASSVGSGLEYNEQFF
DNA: TGTGCCAGCAGCGTAGGGTCGGGACTGGAATACAATGAGCAGTTCTTC

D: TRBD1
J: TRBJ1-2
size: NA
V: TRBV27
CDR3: CASSPLSRGIIGYTF
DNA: TGTGCCAGCAGTCCATTGTCCAGGGGGATAATCGGCTACACCTTC

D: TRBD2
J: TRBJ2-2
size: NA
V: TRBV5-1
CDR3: CASSPTSGSTGELFF
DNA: TGCGCCAGCAGCCCTACTAGCGGTAGCACCGGGGAGCTGTTTTTT

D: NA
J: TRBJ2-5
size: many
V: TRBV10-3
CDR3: CAISQGGETQYF
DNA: TGTGCCATCAGCCAAGGGGGAGAGACCCAGTACTTC

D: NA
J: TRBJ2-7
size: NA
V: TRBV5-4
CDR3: CASSPTGSRADEQYF
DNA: TGTGCCAGCAGCCCCACTGGGAGCCGAGCCGACGAGCAGTACTTC

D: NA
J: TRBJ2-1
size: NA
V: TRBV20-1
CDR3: CSARDPGNNEQFF
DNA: TGCAGTGCTAGAGATCCCGGAAACAATGAGCAGTTCTTC

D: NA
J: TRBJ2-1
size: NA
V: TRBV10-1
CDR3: CASLRRGKAYNEQFF
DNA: TGCGCCAGCCTAAGGAGGGGCAAAGCCTACAATGAGCAGTTCTTC

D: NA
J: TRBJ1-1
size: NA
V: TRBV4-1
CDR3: CASSQVGGVSGGGAFF
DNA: TGCGCCAGCAGCCAAGTGGGGGGGGTCTCAGGCGGGGGAGCTTTCTTT

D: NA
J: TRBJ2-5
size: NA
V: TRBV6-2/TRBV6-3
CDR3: CASSYKNEQYF
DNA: TGTGCCAGCAGTTACAAGAATGAGCAGTACTTC

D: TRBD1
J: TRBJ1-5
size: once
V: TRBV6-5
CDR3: CASRSEGQGAQPQHF
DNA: TGTGCCAGCAGGTCAGAGGGACAGGGGGCTCAGCCCCAGCATTTT

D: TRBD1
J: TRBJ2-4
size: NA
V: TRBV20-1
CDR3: CSARGPGQLDIQYF
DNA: TGCAGTGCTAGAGGTCCGGGACAGCTAGACATTCAGTACTTC

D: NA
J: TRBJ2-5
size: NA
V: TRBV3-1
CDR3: CASSQEGPLGTQYF
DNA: TGTGCCAGCAGCCAAGAAGGACCTTTGGGGACCCAGTACTTC

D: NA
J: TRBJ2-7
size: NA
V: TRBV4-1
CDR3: CASSPPDFFYEQYF
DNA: TGCGCCAGCAGCCCCCCCGACTTTTTCTACGAGCAGTACTTC

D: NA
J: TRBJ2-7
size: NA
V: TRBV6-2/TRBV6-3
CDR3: CASSRGRAGTFQGEQYF
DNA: TGTGCCAGCAGCCGAGGCCGGGCCGGCACTTTCCAAGGGGAGCAGTACTTC

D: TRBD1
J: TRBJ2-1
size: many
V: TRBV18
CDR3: CASSPRGQGSDEQFF
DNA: TGTGCCAGCTCACCCCGGGGACAGGGAAGCGATGAGCAGTTCTTC

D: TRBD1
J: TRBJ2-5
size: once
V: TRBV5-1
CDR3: CASSSRDRGSETQYF
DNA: TGCGCCAGCAGCTCACGGGACAGGGGGTCAGAGACCCAGTACTTC

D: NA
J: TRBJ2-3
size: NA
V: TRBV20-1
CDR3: CSASPSQRPDTQYF
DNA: TGCAGTGCTAGCCCTTCCCAGAGACCAGATACGCAGTATTTT

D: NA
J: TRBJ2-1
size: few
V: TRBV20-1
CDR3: CSASPPGINEQFF
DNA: TGCAGTGCTTCCCCGCCGGGCATCAATGAGCAGTTCTTC

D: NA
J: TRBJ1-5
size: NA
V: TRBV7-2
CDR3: CASSLPGNYQPQHF
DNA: TGTGCCAGCAGCTTGCCGGGGAACTATCAGCCCCAGCATTTT

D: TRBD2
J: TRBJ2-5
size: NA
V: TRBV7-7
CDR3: CASSPGSGREETQYF
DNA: TGTGCCAGCAGCCCAGGCTCAGGGAGGGAAGAGACCCAGTACTTC

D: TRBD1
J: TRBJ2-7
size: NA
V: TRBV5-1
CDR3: CASSRGQGLYEQYF
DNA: TGCGCCAGCAGCCGCGGACAGGGCCTCTACGAGCAGTACTTC

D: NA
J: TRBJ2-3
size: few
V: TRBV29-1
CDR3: CSVAEAFSADTQYF
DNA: TGCAGCGTTGCGGAGGCCTTTTCGGCAGATACGCAGTATTTT

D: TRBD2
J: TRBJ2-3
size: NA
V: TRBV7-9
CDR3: CASSSSGAVGDTQYF
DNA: TGTGCCAGCAGCTCCAGCGGGGCTGTGGGCGATACGCAGTATTTT

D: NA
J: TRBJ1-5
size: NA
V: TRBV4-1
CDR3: CASSHPHSNQPQHF
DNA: TGCGCCAGCAGCCACCCACATAGCAATCAGCCCCAGCATTTT

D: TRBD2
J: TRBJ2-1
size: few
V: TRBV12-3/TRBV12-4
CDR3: CASSSTSGPYNEQFF
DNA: TGTGCCAGCAGTTCCACTAGCGGCCCATACAATGAGCAGTTCTTC

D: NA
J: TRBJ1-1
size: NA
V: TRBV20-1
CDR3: CSAQTENTEAFF
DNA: TGCAGTGCCCAGACAGAGAACACTGAAGCTTTCTTT

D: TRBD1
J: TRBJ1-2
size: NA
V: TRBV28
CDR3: CASSLGPGTGYGYTF
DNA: TGTGCCAGCAGTTTAGGTCCTGGGACAGGATATGGCTACACCTTC

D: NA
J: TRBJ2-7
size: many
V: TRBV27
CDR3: CASSPTLGWGSYEQYF
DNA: TGTGCCAGCAGTCCGACTTTAGGGTGGGGATCCTACGAGCAGTACTTC

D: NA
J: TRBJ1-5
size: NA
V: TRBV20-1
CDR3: CSAKRYTGNQPQHF
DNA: TGCAGTGCTAAGCGATACACTGGCAATCAGCCCCAGCATTTT

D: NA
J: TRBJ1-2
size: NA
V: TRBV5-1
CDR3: CASGGDGEYGYTF
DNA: TGCGCCAGCGGGGGGGACGGCGAGTATGGCTACACCTTC

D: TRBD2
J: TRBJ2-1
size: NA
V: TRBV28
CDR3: CASRPGTSSTNEQFF
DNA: TGTGCCAGCAGACCCGGGACTAGCTCCACCAATGAGCAGTTCTTC

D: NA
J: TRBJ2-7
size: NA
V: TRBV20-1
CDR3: CSAIRGYPSYEQYF
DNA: TGCAGTGCCATTAGGGGGTACCCCTCCTACGAGCAGTACTTC

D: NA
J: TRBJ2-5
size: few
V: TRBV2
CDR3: CASGARETQYF
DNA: TGTGCCAGCGGGGCGAGGGAGACCCAGTACTTC

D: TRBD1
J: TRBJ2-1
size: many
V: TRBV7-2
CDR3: CASSLDRGPYNEQFF
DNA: TGTGCCAGCAGCTTAGACAGGGGACCCTACAATGAGCAGTTCTTC

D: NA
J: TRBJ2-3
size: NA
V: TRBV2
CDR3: CASSEWRGTDTQYF
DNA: TGTGCCAGCAGTGAATGGAGGGGCACAGATACGCAGTATTTT

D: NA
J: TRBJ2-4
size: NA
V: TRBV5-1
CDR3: CASSLADQNIQYF
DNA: TGCGCCAGCAGCTTGGCGGACCAGAACATTCAGTACTTC

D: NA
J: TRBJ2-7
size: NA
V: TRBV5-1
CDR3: CASSFAGAHEQYF
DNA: TGCGCCAGCAGCTTCGCAGGGGCCCACGAGCAGTACTTC

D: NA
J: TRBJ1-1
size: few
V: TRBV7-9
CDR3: CASSLRAYLNTEAFF
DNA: TGTGCCAGCAGCTTAAGGGCTTACCTGAACACTGAAGCTTTCTTT

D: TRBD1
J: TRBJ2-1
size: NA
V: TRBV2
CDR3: CASSPRETGGRNEQFF
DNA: TGTGCCAGCAGCCCAAGGGAGACAGGGGGCCGAAATGAGCAGTTCTTC

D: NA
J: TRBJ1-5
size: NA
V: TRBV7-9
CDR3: CASSPSGRGGNQPQHF
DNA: TGTGCCAGCAGCCCCTCGGGCAGGGGAGGCAATCAGCCCCAGCATTTT

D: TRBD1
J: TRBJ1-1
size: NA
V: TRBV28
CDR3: CASSAGQGSEAFF
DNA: TGTGCCAGCAGTGCAGGACAGGGCTCCGAAGCTTTCTTT

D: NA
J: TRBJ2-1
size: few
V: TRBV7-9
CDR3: CASSERGVGGYNEQFF
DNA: TGTGCCAGCAGCGAAAGAGGGGTTGGCGGTTACAATGAGCAGTTCTTC

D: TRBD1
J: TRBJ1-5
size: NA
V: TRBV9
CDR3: CASSPTGGGGQPQHF
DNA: TGTGCCAGCAGCCCTACAGGGGGAGGCGGTCAGCCCCAGCATTTT

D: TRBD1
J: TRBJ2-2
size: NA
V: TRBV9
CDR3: CASSSPTGGANTGELFF
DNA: TGTGCCAGCAGCTCTCCGACAGGGGGCGCGAACACCGGGGAGCTGTTTTTT

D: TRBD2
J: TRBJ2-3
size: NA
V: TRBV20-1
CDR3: CSAMGRGSRTDTQYF
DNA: TGCAGTGCCATGGGGCGGGGGTCAAGAACAGATACGCAGTATTTT

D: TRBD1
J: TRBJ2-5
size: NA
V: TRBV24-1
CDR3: CATSDGQGRETQYF
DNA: TGTGCCACCAGTGATGGACAGGGCCGCGAGACCCAGTACTTC

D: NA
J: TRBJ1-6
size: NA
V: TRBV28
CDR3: CASSLPSSGSSYNSPLHF
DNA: TGTGCCAGCAGTTTACCCTCCTCTGGGAGCTCCTATAATTCACCCCTCCACTTT

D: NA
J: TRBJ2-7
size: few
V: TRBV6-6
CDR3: CASSYYQGSTYEQYF
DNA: TGTGCCAGCAGTTACTATCAGGGGTCTACCTACGAGCAGTACTTC

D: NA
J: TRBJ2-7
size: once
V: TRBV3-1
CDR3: CASSPSADNEQYF
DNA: TGTGCCAGCAGCCCCTCTGCTGACAATGAGCAGTACTTC

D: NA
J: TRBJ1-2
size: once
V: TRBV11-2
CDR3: CASSARTANYGYTF
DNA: TGTGCCAGCAGCGCACGGACAGCTAACTATGGCTACACCTTC

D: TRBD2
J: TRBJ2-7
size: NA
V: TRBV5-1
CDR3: CASSLERGANIFYEQYF
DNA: TGCGCCAGCAGCTTGGAGCGGGGGGCTAATATTTTCTACGAGCAGTACTTC

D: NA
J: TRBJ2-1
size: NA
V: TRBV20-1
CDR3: CSAPSGSGSYNEQFF
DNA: TGCAGTGCACCCTCGGGCTCGGGGTCCTACAATGAGCAGTTCTTC

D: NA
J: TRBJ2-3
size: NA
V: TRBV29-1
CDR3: CSVGVSQRDTQYF
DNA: TGCAGCGTTGGGGTTAGTCAAAGAGATACGCAGTATTTT